This entry features one T cell receptor beta chain sequence. The antigen is not known. After extraction with the RNeasy kit, roughly 0.5 to 1 ug of the RNA was reverse transcribed using random hexamers. With immunoSEQ multiplex PCR, TCR beta CDR3 was amplified across 54 Vbeta and 13 Jbeta. TCRdb re-derived calls from the immunoSEQ multiplex PCR reads in MiXCR, one entry per CDR3 protein. The data show some 300,000 distinct CDR3 sequences, 85% seen once. From blood CD8+ and CD4+ T cells, TCR beta sequences were generated. TEMRA cells were FACS-enriched, with CD8+ and CD4+ T cells isolated negatively. These data are taken from a study of CD8 T cells in Susac syndrome. Broader study findings: An acknowledgment was made by the study that its TCR sequencing and HLA analysis involved relatively few individuals.

CDR1 and CDR2 (germline): DFQATT, SNEGSKA (reference sequence). The CDR3 length is 14 residues. V lost 6 bases and J lost 7, with 19 bases in between. J is TRBJ1-5 and V is TRBV20-1, with a weak D call TRBD1 (6 bases). This TCR was recovered from a human donor with multiple sclerosis. Sequencing was carried out using CD8+ T cells from PBMCs. The CDR3 DNA sequence: TGCAGTGCCAACCGGAGAGTGGGGGGCCAGCCCCAGCATTTT. Its protein is CSANRRVGGQPQHF.